These 26 T cell receptor beta chains originate from one sample sequenced in a study of response to subunit inactivated influenza vaccine. TCRdb reprocessed the RT-PCR reads via MiXCR and lists one record per CDR3 protein. The sample consists of 650,000 to 850,000 distinct CDR3 sequences, more than 11% of them appearing once. The material sequenced was PBMCs from blood, taken 14 to 15 days before vaccination. The receptor set was obtained from a man in his forties or fifties who received an inactivated influenza vaccine.

This clonotype was picked up a small number of times. This chain uses TRBV19 with TRBJ2-2; D may correspond to TRBD1 or TRBD2 (5 bases each). Trimming took off 5 bases at V and 3 bases at J, with 10 bases between the two ends. This CDR3 comprises 14 residues. Germline CDR1 LNHDA, CDR2 SQIVND (reference sequence). CDR3 coding DNA: TGTGCCAGTAGTGAGGGGTTCTACACCGGGGAGCTGTTTTTT. Translation: CASSEGFYTGELFF.

This clonotype occurred a few times. The chain uses TRBV27 and TRBJ2-7; weak D call: TRBD2 (5 bases). This CDR3 is built from 15 residues. V gave up 4 bases and J gave up 4 bases, with 17 bases separating them. Per the germline V gene, CDR1 is MNHEY and CDR2 is SMNVEV (reference sequence). In DNA, the CDR3 is TGTGCCAGCAGTTCCGGAGGACCCCTAGATTACGAGCAGTACTTC. This translates into CASSSGGPLDYEQYF.

The rearrangement links TRBV2 to TRBJ2-7; no firm D call. Germline V gene lookup returns CDR1 SNHLY and CDR2 FYNNEI. Trimming stripped 3 bases from V and 3 bases from J, with 9 bases between. CDR3 size: 13 residues. This chain's CDR3 is CASSDSMDYEQYF. The CDR3 coding sequence is TGTGCCAGCAGTGATTCCATGGACTACGAGCAGTACTTC.

The chain recombines TRBV3-1 with TRBJ2-5; TRBD1 matches at 7 bases. Germline assignment: CDR1 LGHDT and CDR2 YNNKEL (reference sequence). V trimming: 0 bases; J trimming: 7 bases; junction bases outside the gene matches: 11. CDR3 length: 16 amino acids. Here the CDR3 reads CASSQDSKGAIGTQYF. As DNA, the CDR3 is TGTGCCAGCAGCCAAGATTCCAAGGGGGCTATCGGGACCCAGTACTTC.

This clonotype was picked up many times. CDR3 loop: CASSPPARSGNTIYF. In DNA form, the CDR3 reads TGTGCCAGCTCACCACCGGCAAGGTCTGGAAACACCATATATTTT. V and J are TRBV18 and TRBJ1-3; D unclear. The germline V gene has CDR1 KGHSH and CDR2 LQKENI. The CDR3 spans 15 residues. V lost 0 bases to trimming and J lost 1 base, with 7 bases between them.

The chain combines TRBV2 with TRBJ2-7; 13 positions match TRBD2. With 5 bases clipped from V and 5 bases from J, the junction kept 6 bases outside the gene matches. The CDR3 loop spans 15 amino acids. CDR1 and CDR2 from the germline V gene are SNHLY and FYNNEI. This CDR3 reads CASSFTSGGVDEQYF. In DNA, the CDR3 is TGTGCCAGCAGTTTTACTAGCGGGGGGGTCGACGAGCAGTACTTC.

The chain combines TRBV6-1 with TRBJ2-5, with 8 bases fitting TRBD2. The V segment lost 8 bases and the J segment 5 bases; nucleotides outside the gene matches: 13. Germline V lookup: CDR1 MNHNS, CDR2 SASEGT. The CDR3 is 15 residues long. The CDR3 reads CASAGGGPLGETQYF. For the CDR3, the DNA is TGTGCCAGCGCCGGGGGGGGCCCCCTAGGGGAGACCCAGTACTTC.

This clonotype was seen only a few times. The chain links TRBV4-2 to TRBJ2-7; 11 positions agree with TRBD1. The CDR3 runs to 17 residues. Trimming cost V 0 bases and J 2 bases; bases outside gene matches: 6. Germline V gene sequence: CDR1 LGHNA, CDR2 YNFKEQ. The CDR3, as DNA: TGTGCCAGCAGCCAAGATGTCGCGGGACAGGGGGCCTACGAGCAGTACTTC. It translates to CASSQDVAGQGAYEQYF.

The chain couples TRBV11-2 to TRBJ2-2, with 12 bases fitting TRBD2. J lost 3 bases, V lost 5 bases, and 7 bases had no gene match. The CDR3 sequence is 17 residues long. CDR1 is SGHAT and CDR2 is FQNNGV in the germline V gene. This CDR3 reads CASSTTSGGFHTGELFF. CDR3 in DNA: TGTGCCAGCAGCACGACTAGCGGGGGCTTCCACACCGGGGAGCTGTTTTTT.

The chain combines TRBV7-2 with TRBJ2-5; no clear D gene. In germline, CDR1 is SGHTA, CDR2 FQGNSA. The CDR3 has 12 amino acids. V was trimmed by 5 bases and J by 9 bases, leaving 13 bases between them. The CDR3, as DNA: TGTGCCAGCAGCCCCGGTGGCGATGCCCAGTACTTC. As protein: CASSPGGDAQYF.

This chain's CDR3 is CASSHTGGKYF. Here the CDR3 DNA reads TGTGCCAGCAGCCATACAGGGGGGAAGTACTTC. The V gene is TRBV5-5, the J gene TRBJ2-5; TRBD1 agrees at 8 bases. The CDR3 runs to 11 residues. The germline V gene encodes CDR1 SGHKS and CDR2 YYEKEE (reference sequence). V lost 4 bases, J lost 12 bases, and 5 bases stayed unmatched.

In its sample, this clonotype was seen a few times. The CDR3 loop is CSASDASAQYF. The CDR3 coding sequence is TGCAGTGCTAGTGACGCCTCGGCCCAGTACTTC. This chain links TRBV20-1 with TRBJ2-5, with no clear D. The CDR3 has 11 amino acids. V lost 3 bases to trimming and J lost 9 bases, with 11 bases between them. Germline values: CDR1 DFQATT, CDR2 SNEGSKA (reference sequence).

The table lists this clonotype with a few counts. The chain has TRBV6-5 and TRBJ1-1; weak D call: TRBD1 (6 bases). The CDR3 length is 16 residues. Per the germline V gene, CDR1 is MNHEY and CDR2 is SVGAGI. Trimming took 0 bases from V and 2 from J, leaving 13 bases between them. The CDR3 nucleotides are TGTGCCAGCAGTTACTCGATACAGGGCCTAAACACTGAAGCTTTCTTT. The encoded protein is CASSYSIQGLNTEAFF.

The rearrangement joins TRBV20-1 to TRBJ2-7, with a tentative D call TRBD2 (6 bases). Per germline, CDR1 DFQATT and CDR2 SNEGSKA (reference sequence). The V end was cut by 6 bases, the J end by 5 bases, with 17 bases between. The CDR3 loop spans 13 amino acids. The CDR3 DNA reads as TGCAGTGCCTGGGAGACTAGAAACGACGAGCAGTACTTC. Translation gives CSAWETRNDEQYF.

The chain joins TRBV14 to TRBJ2-3; no firm D call. Trimming took 3 bases from V and 6 from J, leaving 10 bases between them. The CDR3 is 13 amino acids. Germline assignment: CDR1 SGHDN and CDR2 FVKESK. Here the CDR3 DNA reads TGTGCCAGCAGCCAGGCCCACTTTGATACGCAGTATTTT. Translated, it gives CASSQAHFDTQYF.

This clonotype was counted a few times. The rearrangement joins TRBV21-1 to TRBJ2-3; whether TRBD2, the table's D call, matches the DNA was not checked. TRBV21-1 corresponds to a pseudogene. The CDR3 has 19 amino acids. CDR3 loop: CASSATRKGPRVRGDTQYF. Written as DNA, the CDR3 is TGTGCCAGCAGCGCGACAAGGAAGGGACCCCGCGTGAGGGGGGATACGCAGTATTTT.

The chain links TRBV29-1 to TRBJ2-3; tentatively, D is TRBD1 (7 bases). Trimming shortened V by 7 bases and J by 1 base, and 18 bases separated the two germline ends. Germline V CDR1 and CDR2: SQVTM, ANQGSEA. This CDR3 has 15 amino acids. The CDR3 is CSAVTGLAGTDTQYF. The CDR3 DNA reads TGCAGCGCCGTGACAGGGTTAGCGGGCACAGATACGCAGTATTTT.

This clonotype was seen a handful of times. The CDR3 loop reads CASSDVGSGEYF. CDR3 DNA sequence: TGTGCCAGCAGTGACGTCGGGAGCGGGGAATATTTT. This sequence joins TRBV12-3 or TRBV12-4 and TRBJ2-3; 7 bases map to TRBD2. The CDR3 is made up of 12 amino acids. V trimming: 5 bases; J trimming: 15 bases; junction bases outside the gene matches: 11.

This chain connects TRBV18 to TRBJ2-1, with no clear D. V lost 0 bases to trimming and J lost 5 bases, with 14 bases between them. Germline V gene lookup returns CDR1 KGHSH and CDR2 LQKENI. This CDR3 region has 16 residues. CDR3 protein: CASSPPGYLGNNEQFF. Here the CDR3 DNA reads TGTGCCAGCTCACCACCGGGGTACTTAGGGAACAATGAGCAGTTCTTC.

This clonotype was picked up one time. At one end, the junction sequence differs from germline, possibly due to a read error. The chain carries TRBV2 and TRBJ2-7, with D hard to call. The CDR3 is made up of 12 amino acids. Looked up from germline, CDR1 is SNHLY and CDR2 is FYNNEI. The CDR3 loop is CASREEDYEQYF. The CDR3 bases are TGTGCCAGCAGGGAAGAAGACTACGAGCAGTACTTC.

The V gene is TRBV7-8, the J gene TRBJ2-2; weak D call: TRBD1 (6 bases). CDR1 is SGHVS, CDR2 FQNEAQ, per germline. CDR3 size: 15 residues. Trimming removed 4 bases from V and 4 bases from J, with 13 bases in between. The CDR3 DNA follows: TGTGCCAGCAGCTCCGGGTTAGGGGGCACCGGGGAGCTGTTTTTT. Translated: CASSSGLGGTGELFF.

V usage is TRBV20-1 and J usage is TRBJ2-5, with a possible D match to TRBD1 (5 bases). The CDR3 sequence is 13 residues long. V lost 6 bases to trimming and J lost 1 base, with 12 bases between them. Germline assignment: CDR1 DFQATT and CDR2 SNEGSKA (reference sequence). The CDR3 protein is CSAQGTLQETQYF. The CDR3 region has the DNA TGCAGTGCCCAGGGAACGCTCCAAGAGACCCAGTACTTC.

This clonotype was counted only a few times. The chain carries TRBV11-2 and TRBJ2-5; no reliable D call. The CDR3 sequence is 13 residues long. With 5 bases removed from V and 5 bases from J, the gap between germline ends came to 12 bases. CDR1 and CDR2 (germline): SGHAT, FQNNGV. Here the CDR3 DNA reads TGTGCCAGCAGCCTATCTCGTTTTGAGACCCAGTACTTC. It codes for CASSLSRFETQYF.

A few counts support this clonotype. This chain links TRBV19 with TRBJ2-3; the match to TRBD2 covers 7 bases. The length of the CDR3 is 15 residues. Germline trimming cut 3 bases from V and 0 bases from J; bases unmatched to any gene: 3. Per the germline V gene, CDR1 is LNHDA and CDR2 is SQIVND (reference sequence). The DNA of the CDR3 is TGTGCCAGTAGTATCAGCGGGATCAGCACAGATACGCAGTATTTT. Its protein is CASSISGISTDTQYF.

This clonotype turned up a few times. The rearrangement joins TRBV4-2 to TRBJ2-3; no definite D call. The CDR3 covers 15 residues. Germline assignment: CDR1 LGHNA and CDR2 YNFKEQ. V was pared by 1 base and J by 0 bases, with 8 bases between. The CDR3: CASSQVGQSTDTQYF. The DNA of the CDR3 is TGTGCCAGCAGCCAAGTGGGTCAGAGCACAGATACGCAGTATTTT.

CDR3 DNA sequence: TGTGCCAGCAGCTTAGGACTAGCGGGAGGTGGTGACGAGCAGTACTTC. This codes for CASSLGLAGGGDEQYF. V is TRBV7-6 and J is TRBJ2-7; 13 nucleotides agree with TRBD2. The CDR3 consists of 16 residues. Trimming took 1 base from V and 5 from J; bases not matched to a gene: 5. Per the germline V gene, CDR1 is SGHVS and CDR2 is FNYEAQ.